This T cell receptor delta chain was sequenced during a study of gamma delta lymphoproliferative disorders and STAT genes. Across the whole study: The LymphoTrack Dx TCRG Assay amplified gamma chains from at least 50 ng of genomic DNA. For the delta chain, EuroClonality-NGS standard procedure was applied.

As regards this clone: Its specificity is not known. The TCRdb protein, from a much larger clone, departs from this DNA's translation at residue 8, likely by read error; the protein shown derives from the DNA.

The CDR3 consists of 18 residues. Germline CDR1 is TSWWSYY and CDR2 is QGS. The junction had 15 bases not matched to a gene; V was cut back by 2 bases and J by 7 bases. Overall study findings and caveats: Most major patient clonotypes were shared with at least one healthy donor. Gamma repertoires grouped patients separately from controls; delta repertoires showed no separation.

Genomic DNA from isolated PBMCs served as the sequencing template. TCRdb re-called the multiplex PCR reads with CATT. This table has about 1,500 delta-chain clones, approximately 2% appearing once. The J gene is TRDJ1, the V gene TRDV1, with TRDD3 matching over 11 bases. The sequencing sample was made of blood. This sequence was found in a human donor in good health. The CDR3 coding sequence is TGTGCTCTTGGGGAATTCGCACAGGGACTTGGGGGATACGGTAAACTCATCTTT. It specifies CALGEFAQGLGGYGKLIF.